Sequencing of this T cell receptor beta chain was carried out in a study of T cells in Graves' hyperthyroidism and ophthalmopathy. Study observations and caveats: The blood repertoire included most of the expanded thyroid clonotypes above 0.001.

This clonotype has a count of ten or more. Its antigen remains unidentified. Graves' hyperthyroidism is called stable when ophthalmopathy does not progress within 18 months. Pregnant or lactating patients were excluded, as were those with uncontrolled infection or other autoimmune disease. Together with thyroid ultrasound, orbital computed tomography, serum thyroxine and TRAb, clinical symptoms were used for diagnoses. Researchers took RNA transcripts and amplified the TCR beta CDR3 regions from them. The HTBI set primed first-round TCR CDR3 RT-PCR. TCRdb re-analysed the multiplex PCR reads in MiXCR, keeping a single row per CDR3 protein. The sample lists hundreds of thousands of distinct CDR3 sequences; more than 15% were seen once. This CDR3 contains 14 residues. Trimming shortened V by 0 bases and J by 6 bases, and 10 bases separated the two germline ends. CDR1 and CDR2 from the germline V gene are SGHRS and YFSETQ.

The sequencing sample was made of blood. This sequence was found in a woman in her late teens or twenties with Graves' hyperthyroidism. The genes are TRBV5-1 and TRBJ1-5; D remains ambiguous. The CDR3 is CASSLERGSQPQHF. CDR3 coding DNA: TGCGCCAGCAGCTTGGAAAGAGGGAGTCAGCCCCAGCATTTT.